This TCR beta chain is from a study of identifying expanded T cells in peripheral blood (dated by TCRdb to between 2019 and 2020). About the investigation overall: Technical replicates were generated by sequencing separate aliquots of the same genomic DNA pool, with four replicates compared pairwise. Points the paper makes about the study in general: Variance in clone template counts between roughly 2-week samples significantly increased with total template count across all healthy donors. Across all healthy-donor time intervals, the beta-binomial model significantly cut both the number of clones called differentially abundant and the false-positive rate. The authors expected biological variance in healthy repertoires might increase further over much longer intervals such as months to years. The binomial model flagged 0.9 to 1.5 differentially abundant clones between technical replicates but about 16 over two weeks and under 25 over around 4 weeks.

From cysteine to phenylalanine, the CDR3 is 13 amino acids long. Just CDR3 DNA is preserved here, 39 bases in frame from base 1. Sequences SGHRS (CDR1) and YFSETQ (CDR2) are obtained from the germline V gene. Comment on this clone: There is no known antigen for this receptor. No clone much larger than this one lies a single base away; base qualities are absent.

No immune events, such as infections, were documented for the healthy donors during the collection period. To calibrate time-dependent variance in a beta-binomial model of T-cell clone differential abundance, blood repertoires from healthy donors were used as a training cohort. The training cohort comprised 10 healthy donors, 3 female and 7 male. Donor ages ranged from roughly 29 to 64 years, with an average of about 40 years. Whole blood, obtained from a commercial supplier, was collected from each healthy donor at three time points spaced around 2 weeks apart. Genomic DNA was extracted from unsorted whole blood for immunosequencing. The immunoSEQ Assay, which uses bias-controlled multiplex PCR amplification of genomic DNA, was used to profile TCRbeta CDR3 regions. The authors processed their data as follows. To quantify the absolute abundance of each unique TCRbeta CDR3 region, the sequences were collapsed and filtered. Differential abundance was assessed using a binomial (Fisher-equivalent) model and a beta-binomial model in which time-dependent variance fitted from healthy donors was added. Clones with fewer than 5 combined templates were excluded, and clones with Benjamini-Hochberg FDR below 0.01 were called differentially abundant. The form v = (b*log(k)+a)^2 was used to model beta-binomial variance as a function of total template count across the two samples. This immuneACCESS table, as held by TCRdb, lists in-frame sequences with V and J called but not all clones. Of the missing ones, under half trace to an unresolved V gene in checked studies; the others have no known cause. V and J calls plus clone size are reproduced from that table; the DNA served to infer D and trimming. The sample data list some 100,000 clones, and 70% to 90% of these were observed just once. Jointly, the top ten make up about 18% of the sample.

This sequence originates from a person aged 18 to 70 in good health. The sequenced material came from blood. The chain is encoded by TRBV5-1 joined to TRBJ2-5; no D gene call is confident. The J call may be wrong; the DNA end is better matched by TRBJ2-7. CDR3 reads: CASSLGHSYEQYF. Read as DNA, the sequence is TGCGCCAGCAGCTTGGGCCATTCCTACGAGCAGTACTTC.